The 26 T cell receptor beta chains in this list originate from one sample, sequenced in a study of shared clonotypes between healthy human individuals. Libraries were prepared by immunoSEQ multiplex PCR; TCRdb keeps only in-frame clonotypes and omits some of them. Of 470,000 or so clones in the sample, roughly 80% are singletons; the top ten hold about 12%. Sequencing was done on a sample of PBMCs. Source of these receptors: a woman aged 40 to 49 in good health. Some clones in this sample may be carry-over from other donors' samples.

The chain recombines TRBV2 with TRBJ1-1, with D possibly being TRBD1 (5 bases). This CDR3 region has 15 residues. Germline V lookup: CDR1 SNHLY, CDR2 FYNNEI. Trimming took off 4 bases at V and 1 base at J, with 13 bases between the two ends. The CDR3 loop is CASSGLQAANTEAFF. The CDR3, as DNA: TGTGCCAGCAGTGGACTACAGGCCGCGAACACTGAAGCTTTCTTT.

This clone was counted a few times. Different DNA sequences within this sample yield the same CDR3. The chain joins TRBV18 to TRBJ2-5; D remains unclear. Trimming left V 5 bases short and J 0 bases short, with 4 bases between. Germline V gene data show CDR1 as KGHSH and CDR2 as LQKENI. CDR3 length equals 12 residues. CDR3 DNA sequence: TGTGCCAGCTCAACAAACCAAGAGACCCAGTACTTC. Its protein product is CASSTNQETQYF. The variable domain in full, completed from reference TRBV18 and TRBJ2-5, reads NAGVMQNPRHLVRRRGQEARLRCSPMKGHSHVYWYRQLPEEGLKFMVYLQKENIIDESGMPKERFSAEFPKEGPSILRIQQVVRGDSAAYFCASSTNQETQYFGPGTRLLVL.

V gene TRBV7-7 combines with J gene TRBJ2-5; 7 positions match TRBD2. From germline, CDR1 is SSHAT and CDR2 FNYEAQ (reference sequence). The CDR3 loop spans 16 amino acids. V shed 2 bases and J 3 bases; nucleotides not matched to a gene: 9. The CDR3: CASSLIGGGAEETQYF. The CDR3 region has the DNA TGTGCCAGCAGCTTAATTGGGGGAGGGGCGGAAGAGACCCAGTACTTC.

The genes are TRBV5-5 and TRBJ2-1; TRBD1 might be the D (5 bases). The CDR3 length is 14 residues. The germline V gene has CDR1 SGHKS and CDR2 YYEKEE (reference sequence). Trimming cost V 0 bases and J 6 bases, with 10 bases left between them. CDR3 loop: CASSLEDTSNEQFF. CDR3 nucleotides: TGTGCCAGCAGCTTGGAGGACACGAGCAATGAGCAGTTCTTC.

V gene TRBV6-4 combines with J gene TRBJ2-1, with D possibly being TRBD2 (6 bases). The germline V and J ends were trimmed by 2 bases and 4 bases, with 12 bases remaining between them. This CDR3 has 15 residues. The V gene's germline CDR1 is MRHNA and CDR2 SNTAGT. CDR3 region: CASSDRGTFYNEQFF. CDR3 nucleotides: TGTGCCAGCAGTGACCGAGGGACTTTTTACAATGAGCAGTTCTTC.

In the case of this clone: This likely stems from a read error, as it lies one base from a far larger clone. V is TRBV4-2 and J is TRBJ2-7; TRBD2 is a possible D gene (7 bases). CDR1 is LGHNA and CDR2 is YNFKEQ in the germline V gene. The CDR3 is 15 amino acids. CDR3 protein: CASSQGEGEYAERYF. CDR3 nucleotide sequence: TGTGCCAGCAGCCAAGGGGAGGGGGAATACGCCGAGCGGTACTTC.

The V and J genes are TRBV6-5 and TRBJ1-2; D gene ambiguous. V lost 2 bases and J lost 5, with 9 bases in between. In germline, CDR1 is MNHEY, CDR2 SVGAGI. The CDR3 length is 13 residues. The CDR3 nucleotides are TGTGCCAGCAGTTACCCCGGACGTTATGGCTACACCTTC. This encodes CASSYPGRYGYTF.

The chain couples TRBV4-1 to TRBJ2-1, with 8 bases lining up with TRBD2. After removal of 0 bases from V and 8 bases from J, the junction contained 6 bases not matched to a gene. This CDR3 comprises 15 residues. CDR1 and CDR2 (germline): MGHRA, YSYEKL. CDR3 nucleotide sequence: TGCGCCAGCAGCCAAGAACAGCGGGAGTGGGATGAGCAGTTCTTC. Amino acids: CASSQEQREWDEQFF.

This sequence joins TRBV19 and TRBJ2-2; TRBD2 matches at 9 bases. Germline CDR1 LNHDA, CDR2 SQIVND (reference sequence). V was pared by 5 bases and J by 0 bases, with 7 bases of the junction left unmatched. The CDR3 extends over 17 amino acids. The chain's CDR3 is CASSPGVAGANTGELFF. The DNA for the CDR3 is TGTGCCAGTAGTCCGGGGGTAGCGGGGGCGAACACCGGGGAGCTGTTTTTT.

The V and J genes are TRBV30 and TRBJ1-4; TRBD1 matches 7 bases. CDR1 is GTSNPN and CDR2 is SVGIG in the germline V gene (reference sequence). The trim removed 0 bases at V and 8 bases at J, leaving 6 bases unmatched. The CDR3 length is 14 residues. The CDR3 loop reads CAWSVSGGDEKLFF. The CDR3 bases are TGTGCCTGGAGTGTTTCAGGGGGAGACGAAAAACTGTTTTTT.

The chain couples TRBV2 to TRBJ2-7; 9 bases align to TRBD2. Looked up from germline, CDR1 is SNHLY and CDR2 is FYNNEI. The CDR3 sequence is 15 residues long. The junction had 4 bases not matched to a gene; V was cut back by 1 base and J by 3 bases. The CDR3 loop reads CASSEVAGVGYEQYF. The CDR3 DNA reads TGTGCCAGCAGTGAAGTAGCGGGAGTGGGCTACGAGCAGTACTTC.

As concerns this clone: A much bigger clone sits one base away, suggesting this may be a read error. The rearrangement joins TRBV7-9 to TRBJ2-7; 9 nucleotides align to TRBD1. The CDR3 is 13 amino acids. Losses at the gene ends were 4 bases for V and 3 bases for J; bases not matched to a gene: 1. CDR1 SEHNR and CDR2 FQNEAQ come from the germline V gene (reference sequence). CDR3 loop: CASSSTGGYEQYF. The CDR3 DNA is TGTGCCAGCAGCTCGACAGGGGGCTACGAGCAGTACTTC.

This clone was detected ten times or more. The chain has TRBV15 and TRBJ2-5; 10 bases match TRBD2. CDR1 is LNHNV, CDR2 YYDKDF, per germline (reference sequence). The CDR3 is made up of 17 amino acids. Trimming took 2 bases from V and 5 from J; bases not matched to a gene: 11. CDR3 sequence: CATSRPRFLAGVETQYF. CDR3 DNA sequence: TGTGCCACCAGCAGACCCCGGTTTCTAGCGGGAGTTGAGACCCAGTACTTC. Combining the CDR3 with reference TRBV15 and TRBJ2-5 gives the whole variable domain DAMVIQNPRYQVTQFGKPVTLSCSQTLNHNVMYWYQQKSSQAPKLLFHYYDKDFNNEADTPDNFQSRRPNTSFCFLDIRSPGLGDTAMYLCATSRPRFLAGVETQYFGPGTRLLVL.

V usage is TRBV7-8 and J usage is TRBJ2-7; D assignment may be TRBD1 or TRBD2 (5 bases each). V lost 5 bases to trimming and J lost 7 bases, with 21 bases between them. The CDR3 consists of 15 residues. In germline, CDR1 is SGHVS, CDR2 FQNEAQ. CDR3 bases: TGTGCCAGCAGCCTCCGGGACCCCCGGGGTGAAGAGCAGTACTTC. Its protein is CASSLRDPRGEEQYF. The full variable domain, its missing parts supplied by reference TRBV7-8 and TRBJ2-7, is GAGVSQSPRYKVAKRGQDVALRCDPISGHVSLFWYQQALGQGPEFLTYFQNEAQLDKSGLPSDRFFAERPEGSVSTLKIQRTQQEDSAVYLCASSLRDPRGEEQYFGPGTRLTVT.

V gene TRBV5-1 combines with J gene TRBJ2-1; 12 bases fit TRBD2. The V gene end was trimmed by 2 bases and the J gene end by 2 bases; junction bases not matched to a gene: 8. This CDR3 spans 18 amino acids. Germline V gives CDR1 SGHRS, CDR2 YFSETQ. The CDR3, as DNA: TGCGCCAGCAGCTTCCCGGGACTAGCGGGTCCCGCCTACAATGAGCAGTTCTTC. Translation: CASSFPGLAGPAYNEQFF.

A remark on this clone: This likely traces to a read error, being one base from a far larger clone. The chain recombines TRBV4-1 with TRBJ2-3, with D perhaps assigned TRBD1 or TRBD2 (5 bases each). Looked up from germline, CDR1 is MGHRA and CDR2 is YSYEKL. This CDR3 has 15 amino acids. The CDR3 region is CASSRPGGGTGTQYF. The DNA of the CDR3 is TGCGCCAGCAGCCGTCCGGGCGGAGGCACAGGTACGCAGTATTTT.

The rearrangement joins TRBV28 to TRBJ2-7, with 8 bases lining up with TRBD1. The CDR3 is made up of 16 amino acids. Looked up from germline, CDR1 is MDHEN and CDR2 is SYDVKM. V gave up 1 base and J gave up 5 bases; unmatched junction bases: 10. The CDR3 DNA follows: TGTGCCAGCAGTTTATCATCGGCGGACAGGGCCCACGAGCAGTACTTC. It codes for CASSLSSADRAHEQYF. The whole variable domain, remainder taken from reference TRBV28 and TRBJ2-7, is DVKVTQSSRYLVKRTGEKVFLECVQDMDHENMFWYRQDPGLGLRLIYFSYDVKMKEKGDIPEGYSVSREKKERFSLILESASTNQTSMYLCASSLSSADRAHEQYFGPGTRLTVT.

The V gene is TRBV9, the J gene TRBJ2-7; maybe TRBD2 (6 bases). Per the germline V gene, CDR1 is SGDLS and CDR2 is YYNGEE. This CDR3 has 14 residues. V was shortened by 4 bases and J by 6 bases, with 17 bases between the two germline ends. CDR3 nucleotides: TGTGCCAGCAGCCCCGGGGGATTAGATGGCGAGCAGTACTTC. Its protein is CASSPGGLDGEQYF.

As concerns this clone: With a far larger clone one base away, a read error is the likely cause. The rearrangement uses TRBV5-4 and TRBJ1-1, with 8 bases that match TRBD1. The CDR3 extends over 17 amino acids. Germline lookup yields CDR1 SGHNT and CDR2 YYREEE (reference sequence). The CDR3: CACSLGGTGGAVAEAFF. In nucleotides, the CDR3 is TGTGCCTGCAGCTTGGGGGGAACAGGGGGTGCGGTCGCTGAAGCTTTCTTT.

This clone was seen ten or more times. At one boundary the junction diverges from the germline segment, which might be a read error. The identical CDR3 is also encoded by other nucleotide sequences in the sample. The chain joins TRBV30 to TRBJ2-3; D is unclear. CDR3 size: 13 residues. The germline CDR1 and CDR2 sequences are GTSNPN and SVGIG (reference sequence). The CDR3 sequence: CAWSVLSTDTQYF. CDR3 in DNA: TGTGCCTGGAGTGTACTTAGTACAGACACGCAGTATTTT.

The V and J genes are TRBV29-1 and TRBJ1-3; TRBD1 agrees at 10 bases. This CDR3 contains 17 residues. In germline, CDR1 is SQVTM, CDR2 ANQGSEA. The ends lost 4 bases at V and 2 bases at J; junction bases unmatched: 11. This CDR3 reads CSVASLPGQGPGNTIYF. CDR3 DNA sequence: TGCAGCGTTGCCTCCTTACCGGGACAGGGGCCTGGAAACACCATATATTTT.

Regarding this clone: This likely came from a read error, as a far larger clone is one base away. Without the conserved terminal phenylalanine or tryptophan, this CDR3 likely stems from a read error. This chain uses TRBV2 with TRBJ1-5; D is undetermined. The CDR3 runs 17 residues. Germline CDR1 and CDR2: SNHLY and FYNNEI. V was trimmed by 3 bases and J by 5 bases, leaving 20 bases between them. The CDR3: CASSEWGRPDLYQPQHL. CDR3 nucleotides: TGTGCCAGCAGTGAGTGGGGAAGACCTGACCTTTATCAGCCCCAGCATCTT.

The chain is built from TRBV15 and TRBJ2-7, with D perhaps being TRBD1 or TRBD2 (5 bases each). There are 15 residues in the CDR3. V lost 2 bases to trimming and J lost 2 bases, with 13 bases between them. CDR1 is LNHNV, CDR2 YYDKDF, per germline (reference sequence). The CDR3 region is CATSRTRDGAYEQYF. CDR3 in DNA: TGTGCCACCAGCAGAACCCGGGACGGGGCCTACGAGCAGTACTTC.

This clone was detected ten times or more. The rearrangement joins TRBV28 to TRBJ2-3, with D perhaps being TRBD1 or TRBD2 (5 bases each). CDR3 length: 17 amino acids. V was shortened by 5 bases and J by 2 bases, with 20 bases between the two germline ends. Germline lookup yields CDR1 MDHEN and CDR2 SYDVKM. The CDR3 DNA is TGTGCCAGCAGTACACCATACGGGCAGGGAGACACAGATACGCAGTATTTT. Translated, it gives CASSTPYGQGDTDTQYF.

V usage is TRBV25-1 and J usage is TRBJ2-6; no clear D. CDR1 and CDR2 (germline): MGHDK, SYGVNS. This CDR3 has 17 residues. Trimming shortened V by 3 bases and J by 0 bases, and 12 bases separated the two germline ends. The DNA of the CDR3 is TGTGCCAGCAGTGATACCCTCAGCAACTCTGGGGCCAACGTCCTGACTTTC. Translating gives CASSDTLSNSGANVLTF. The full variable domain, its missing parts supplied by reference TRBV25-1 and TRBJ2-6, is EADIYQTPRYLVIGTGKKITLECSQTMGHDKMYWYQQDPGMELHLIHYSYGVNSTEKGDLSSESTVSRIRTEHFPLTLESARPSHTSQYLCASSDTLSNSGANVLTFGAGSRLTVL.

V gene TRBV6-1 combines with J gene TRBJ2-2; D is ambiguous. The CDR3 is 13 residues long. V gave up 2 bases and J gave up 4 bases, with 5 bases separating them. The germline V gene encodes CDR1 MNHNS and CDR2 SASEGT. CDR3 nucleotides: TGTGCCAGCAGTGAATTCGGCACCGGGGAGCTGTTTTTT. Its protein is CASSEFGTGELFF.